Listed below are T cell receptor beta chains from one sample, sequenced in a study of cytomegalovirus exposure and HLA in healthy donors. Some clones are missing from TCRdb's copy, which holds only in-frame ones; the method was immunoSEQ multiplex PCR. In the table there are some 170,000 clones, about 89% of which are singletons. Material: PBMCs. The receptors originated from a man aged 18 to 29 in good health and CMV-seropositive. Each CDR3 is given with its conserved first and last residue. The D gene is left open where the match is weak. Only part of the rows carry a size: once, few, many, or a class if the clone is expanded.

d_gene,j_gene,abundance,v_gene,CDR3nt,CDR3aa
TRBD2,TRBJ2-7,-,TRBV2,TGTGCCAGCAGTGTGGAGCGGGGTGCGTCCTACGAGCAGTACTTC,CASSVERGASYEQYF
-,TRBJ1-5,-,TRBV4-1,TGCGCCAGCAGCTCAGGGTTTAATCAGCCCCAGCATTTT,CASSSGFNQPQHF
-,TRBJ1-1,once,TRBV9,TGTGCCAGCAGCGTAGATGACTTCACTGAAGTTTTCTTT,CASSVDDFTEVFF
-,TRBJ2-5,-,TRBV6-5,TGTGCCAGCAGTTACGCAGGGGCCGGAGAGACCCAGTACTTC,CASSYAGAGETQYF
TRBD1,TRBJ2-7,-,TRBV11-3,TGTGCCAGCAGCTCCGGGACAGGGGTGAGGGAGCAGTACTTC,CASSSGTGVREQYF
TRBD1,TRBJ2-5,-,TRBV29-1,TGCAGCGGCCTGACAGGGGGACATGGGACCCAGTACTTC,CSGLTGGHGTQYF
-,TRBJ1-4,-,TRBV5-1,TGCGCCAGCAGCTACGGGAGCAGCCCTGTACCCACCAATAATGAAAAACTGTTTTTT,CASSYGSSPVPTNNEKLFF
-,TRBJ2-1,-,TRBV5-5,TGTGCCAGCAGCTCGTGGCAGGGGACCTACAATGAGCAGTTCTTC,CASSSWQGTYNEQFF
-,TRBJ1-4,once,TRBV5-6,TGTGCCAGCAGCTTGTACGAGAATGAAAAACTGTTTTTT,CASSLYENEKLFF
-,TRBJ2-3,-,TRBV6-5,TGTGCCAGCGCCGACTCTAGCACAGATACGCAGTATTTT,CASADSSTDTQYF
-,TRBJ1-1,-,TRBV6-1,TGTGCCAGCGGGGCAGGCCTTGAAGCTTTCTTT,CASGAGLEAFF
-,TRBJ2-7,few,TRBV19,TGTGCCAGTAGCTTCAGGGAAGGTGCCTACGAGCAGTACTTC,CASSFREGAYEQYF
-,TRBJ1-5,many,TRBV19,TGTGCCAGTACGCAGGGAGGTCATTTGCCCCAGCATTTT,CASTQGGHLPQHF
TRBD2,TRBJ2-3,-,TRBV9,TGTGCCAGCAGCCCCTGGGGCGGGGGAGGCACAGATACGCAGTATTTT,CASSPWGGGGTDTQYF
-,TRBJ2-3,-,TRBV11-2,TGTGCCAGCAGTCTATCCGGGGATACGCAGTATTTT,CASSLSGDTQYF
TRBD2,TRBJ2-7,-,TRBV27,TGTGCCAGCAGTTTAAGCGGGAAAGATATAGAGCAGTACTTC,CASSLSGKDIEQYF
TRBD1,TRBJ2-5,-,TRBV9,TGTGCCAGCAGCGATCGGACAGGGGCCGAGACCCAGTACTTC,CASSDRTGAETQYF
-,TRBJ1-4,-,TRBV7-2,TGTGCCAGCAGCCTTCAACAGGATTCCCGTGAAAAACTGTTTTTT,CASSLQQDSREKLFF
-,TRBJ2-7,-,TRBV11-2,TGTGCCAGCAGCCCCGGTCCTACCTACGAGCAGTACTTC,CASSPGPTYEQYF
-,TRBJ2-1,once,TRBV27,TGTGCCAGCAGTCTGCTAGCGCACTACAATGAGCAGTTCTTC,CASSLLAHYNEQFF
-,TRBJ1-1,-,TRBV7-2,TGTGCCAGCAGCTTAGGAGGCTCTTGGAACACTGAAGCTTTCTTT,CASSLGGSWNTEAFF
-,TRBJ2-2,few,TRBV21-1,TGTGCCAGCAGCAAAAATCTCCGGGGAGACACCGGGGAGCTGTTTTTT,CASSKNLRGDTGELFF
-,TRBJ2-7,once,TRBV7-2,TGTGCGAGCTCTATAGCGTACTCCTACGAGCAGTACTTC,CASSIAYSYEQYF
-,TRBJ2-5,-,TRBV5-1,TGCGCCAGCAGAGAGGGTAGCGCGATAGAGACCCAGTACTTC,CASREGSAIETQYF
TRBD2,TRBJ2-7,-,TRBV4-3,TGCGCCAGCAGCCAACTCCCGCCTAGCGGGGGACTGTACGAGCAGTACTTC,CASSQLPPSGGLYEQYF
TRBD1,TRBJ2-7,few,TRBV6-6,TGTGCCAGCAGTTCGACAGGGCCGTCCTACGAGCAGTACTTC,CASSSTGPSYEQYF
-,TRBJ2-7,-,TRBV19,TGTGCCAGTAGTATTTACTCCGACAGTTACTACGAGCAGTACTTC,CASSIYSDSYYEQYF